The 6 T cell receptor beta chains below come from one sample, sequenced in a study of shared clonotypes between healthy human individuals. The assay was immunoSEQ multiplex PCR, and TCRdb's table has in-frame clones only and misses some. The table includes about 2,500,000 clones, around 90% detected once. Sequencing input: naive CD4+ T cells sorted from blood. Subset noted: CD45RA+ positively selected. The receptors here all came from a man between 18 and 35 years old in good health.

The rearrangement links TRBV5-4 to TRBJ2-2, with D perhaps matching TRBD2 (5 bases). Per the germline V gene, CDR1 is SGHNT and CDR2 is YYREEE (reference sequence). CDR3 length: 16 residues. V was clipped by 4 bases and J by 4 bases, with 17 bases between them. CDR3 bases: TGTGCCAGCAGCAGGGCGACGCCCGGAGGCACCGGGGAGCTGTTTTTT. Residues: CASSRATPGGTGELFF.

This chain links TRBV11-2 with TRBJ2-5; no clear D gene. The CDR3 extends over 16 amino acids. Trimming left V 0 bases short and J 1 base short, with 12 bases between. Per the germline V gene, CDR1 is SGHAT and CDR2 is FQNNGV. CDR3 sequence: CASSLEYPAFQETQYF. CDR3 in DNA: TGTGCCAGCAGCTTAGAATACCCAGCCTTCCAAGAGACCCAGTACTTC.

The table lists this clone with a few counts. CDR3 sequence (DNA): TGTGCCAGCAGTGAATTGGGACAGGGTTCCGGGGAGCTGTTTTTT. This encodes CASSELGQGSGELFF. This chain connects TRBV2 to TRBJ2-2; 9 bases fit TRBD1. V lost 2 bases to trimming and J lost 6 bases; unmatched junction nucleotides: 4. The CDR3 runs to 15 residues. Germline V lookup: CDR1 SNHLY, CDR2 FYNNEI.

The chain uses TRBV4-1 and TRBJ2-7; tentatively, D is TRBD1 or TRBD2 (5 bases each). With 1 base removed from V and 0 bases from J, the gap between germline ends came to 13 bases. The CDR3 is made up of 16 amino acids. Germline V lookup: CDR1 MGHRA, CDR2 YSYEKL. CDR3 loop: CASSQVGVLSSYEQYF. The CDR3, as DNA: TGCGCCAGCAGCCAAGTGGGGGTCTTATCCTCCTACGAGCAGTACTTC.

V is TRBV10-3 and J is TRBJ1-2, with 8 bases aligning to TRBD1. V gave up 5 bases and J gave up 4 bases; unmatched junction bases: 6. The CDR3 loop spans 14 amino acids. The germline gives CDR1 ENHRY, CDR2 SYGVKD. The CDR3 region has the DNA TGTGCCATCAGTCCCTCGGACAGGGTCTATGGCTACACCTTC. Translation gives CAISPSDRVYGYTF.

As for this clone: Other DNA sequences from this sample encode an identical CDR3 as well. The chain is built from TRBV27 and TRBJ2-7, with no clear D. Per germline, CDR1 MNHEY and CDR2 SMNVEV (reference sequence). The CDR3 has 14 amino acids. With 2 bases removed from V and 0 bases from J, the gap between germline ends came to 8 bases. The DNA for the CDR3 is TGTGCCAGCAGTTTAGAAGCAGGCTCCTACGAGCAGTACTTC. This codes for CASSLEAGSYEQYF.